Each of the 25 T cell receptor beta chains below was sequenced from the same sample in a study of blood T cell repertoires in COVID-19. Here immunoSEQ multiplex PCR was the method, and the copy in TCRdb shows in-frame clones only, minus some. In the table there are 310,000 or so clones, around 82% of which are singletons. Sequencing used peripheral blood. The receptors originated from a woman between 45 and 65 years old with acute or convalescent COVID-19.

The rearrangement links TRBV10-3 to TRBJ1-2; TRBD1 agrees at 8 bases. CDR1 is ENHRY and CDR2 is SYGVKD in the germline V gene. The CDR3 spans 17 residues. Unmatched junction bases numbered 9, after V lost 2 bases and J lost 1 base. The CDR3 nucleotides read TGTGCCATCAGTGAGCACCCGACAGGGGCACTTAACTATGGCTACACCTTC. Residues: CAISEHPTGALNYGYTF.

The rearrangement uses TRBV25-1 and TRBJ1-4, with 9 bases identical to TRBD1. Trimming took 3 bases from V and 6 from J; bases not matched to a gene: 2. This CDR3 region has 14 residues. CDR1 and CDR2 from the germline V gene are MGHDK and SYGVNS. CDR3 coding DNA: TGTGCCAGCAGTGACCGGGACAGGGATGAAAAACTGTTTTTT. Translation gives CASSDRDRDEKLFF.

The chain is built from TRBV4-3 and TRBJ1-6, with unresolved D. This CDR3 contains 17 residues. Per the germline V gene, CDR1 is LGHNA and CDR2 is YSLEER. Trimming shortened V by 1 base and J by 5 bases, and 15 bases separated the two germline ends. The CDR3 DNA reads TGCGCCAGCAGCCAAGGGAAAACAGCCCTCAATAATTCACCCCTCCACTTT. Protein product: CASSQGKTALNNSPLHF.

Here the CDR3 DNA reads TGTGCCAGCAGCCCGACACTGAACACTGAAGCTTTCTTT. Its protein is CASSPTLNTEAFF. The V and J genes are TRBV7-6 and TRBJ1-1; D uncertain. The CDR3 runs to 13 residues. In germline, CDR1 is SGHVS, CDR2 FNYEAQ. The germline V and J ends were trimmed by 5 bases and 0 bases, with 7 bases remaining between them.

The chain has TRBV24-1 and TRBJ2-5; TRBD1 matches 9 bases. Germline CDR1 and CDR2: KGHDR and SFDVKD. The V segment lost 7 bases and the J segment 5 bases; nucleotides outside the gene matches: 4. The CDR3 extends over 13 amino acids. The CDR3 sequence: CATRQGARETQYF. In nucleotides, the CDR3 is TGTGCCACCAGACAGGGGGCACGGGAGACCCAGTACTTC.

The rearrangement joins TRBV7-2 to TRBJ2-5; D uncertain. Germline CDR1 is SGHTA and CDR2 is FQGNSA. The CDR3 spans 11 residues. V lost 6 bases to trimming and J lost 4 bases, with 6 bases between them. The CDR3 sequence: CASSSLETQYF. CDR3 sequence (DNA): TGTGCCAGCAGTTCTCTAGAGACCCAGTACTTC.

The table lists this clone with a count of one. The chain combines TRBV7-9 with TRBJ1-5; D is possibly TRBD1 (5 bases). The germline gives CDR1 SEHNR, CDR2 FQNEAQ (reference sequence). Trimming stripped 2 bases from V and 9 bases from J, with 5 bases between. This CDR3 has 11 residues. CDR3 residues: CASSLRGPQHF. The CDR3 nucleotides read TGTGCCAGCAGCTTAAGGGGGCCCCAGCATTTT.

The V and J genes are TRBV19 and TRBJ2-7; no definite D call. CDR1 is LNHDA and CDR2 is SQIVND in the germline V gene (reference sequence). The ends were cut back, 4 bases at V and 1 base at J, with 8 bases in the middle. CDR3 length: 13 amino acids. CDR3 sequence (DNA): TGTGCCAGTAGTAACGGAGCTTCCTACGAGCAGTACTTC. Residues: CASSNGASYEQYF.

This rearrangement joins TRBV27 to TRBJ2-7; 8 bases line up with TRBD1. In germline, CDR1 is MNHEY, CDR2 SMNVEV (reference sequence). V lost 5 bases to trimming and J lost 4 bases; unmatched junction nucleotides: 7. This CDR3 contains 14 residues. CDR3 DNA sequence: TGTGCCAGCAGTCTCGACAGGGGACGGTACGAGCAGTACTTC. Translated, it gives CASSLDRGRYEQYF.

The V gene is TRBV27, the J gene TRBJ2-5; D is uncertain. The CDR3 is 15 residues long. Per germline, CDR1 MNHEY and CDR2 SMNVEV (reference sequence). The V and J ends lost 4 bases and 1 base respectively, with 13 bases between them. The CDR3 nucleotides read TGTGCCAGCAGTTCCCTCAAACTCCTCCAAGAGACCCAGTACTTC. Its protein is CASSSLKLLQETQYF.

The CDR3 sequence: CASSSPYRADSADTQYF. The CDR3 DNA follows: TGTGCCAGCAGTTCTCCTTACAGGGCCGACTCAGCAGATACGCAGTATTTT. The chain couples TRBV7-2 to TRBJ2-3; D is perhaps TRBD1 (6 bases). The length of the CDR3 is 17 residues. Trimming left V 6 bases short and J 4 bases short, with 23 bases between. The germline V gene encodes CDR1 SGHTA and CDR2 FQGNSA.

The CDR3 coding sequence is TGTGCCAGCAGCCAAGACCCACAGACAGGGATCAAGGGCTACACCTTC. Protein product: CASSQDPQTGIKGYTF. The chain couples TRBV3-1 (or the pseudogene TRBV3-2) to TRBJ1-2, with TRBD1 matching 7 bases. The CDR3 runs 16 residues. CDR1 is LGHDT, CDR2 YNNKEL, per germline (reference sequence). Trimming at V came to 0 bases and at J to 8 bases, leaving 12 bases not matched to a gene.

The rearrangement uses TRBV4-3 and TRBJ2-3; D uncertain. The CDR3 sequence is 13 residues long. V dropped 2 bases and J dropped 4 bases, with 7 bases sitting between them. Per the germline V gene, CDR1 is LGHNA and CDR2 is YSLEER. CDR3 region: CASSQIDSDTQYF. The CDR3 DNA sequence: TGCGCCAGCAGCCAAATAGATTCAGATACGCAGTATTTT.

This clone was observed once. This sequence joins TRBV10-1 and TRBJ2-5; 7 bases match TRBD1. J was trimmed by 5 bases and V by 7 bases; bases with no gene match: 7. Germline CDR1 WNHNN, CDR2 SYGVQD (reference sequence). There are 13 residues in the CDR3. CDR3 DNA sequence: TGCGCCAGCAAGGGCCAGGGGGTTGAGACCCAGTACTTC. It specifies CASKGQGVETQYF.

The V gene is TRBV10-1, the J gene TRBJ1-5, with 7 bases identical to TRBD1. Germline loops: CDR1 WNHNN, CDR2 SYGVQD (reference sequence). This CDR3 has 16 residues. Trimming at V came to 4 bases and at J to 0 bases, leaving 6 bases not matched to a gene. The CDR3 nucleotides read TGCGCCAGCAGTGGCAGCAGGGGGAATAGCAATCAGCCCCAGCATTTT. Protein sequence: CASSGSRGNSNQPQHF.

In DNA form, the CDR3 reads TGTGCAAGTCGCTTAGCGCGGGGTCGCCGGAGGGGCTCCTACGAGCAGTACGTC. Its protein product is CASRLARGRRRGSYEQYV. The chain carries TRBV12-2 and TRBJ2-7; the DNA was not compared with TRBD2, the D call given in the table. TRBV12-2 is a recognized pseudogene. The CDR3 extends over 18 amino acids.

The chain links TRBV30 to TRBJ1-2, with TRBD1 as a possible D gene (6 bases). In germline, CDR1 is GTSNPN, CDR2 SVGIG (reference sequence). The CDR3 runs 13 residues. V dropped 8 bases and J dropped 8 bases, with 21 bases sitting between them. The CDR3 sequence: CAGQPGGAPGYTF. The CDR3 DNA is TGTGCCGGACAACCTGGGGGGGCGCCCGGCTACACCTTC.

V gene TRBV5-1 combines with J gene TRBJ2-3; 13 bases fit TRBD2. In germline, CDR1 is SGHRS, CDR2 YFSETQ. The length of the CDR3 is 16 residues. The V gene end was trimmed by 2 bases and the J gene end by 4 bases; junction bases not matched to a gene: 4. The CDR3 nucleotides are TGCGCCAGCAGCTTACGGACTAGCGGGGGCGCAGATACGCAGTATTTT. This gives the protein CASSLRTSGGADTQYF. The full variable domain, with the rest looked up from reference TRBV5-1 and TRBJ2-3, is KAGVTQTPRYLIKTRGQQVTLSCSPISGHRSVSWYQQTPGQGLQFLFEYFSETQRNKGNFPGRFSGRQFSNSRSEMNVSTLELGDSALYLCASSLRTSGGADTQYFGPGTRLTVL.

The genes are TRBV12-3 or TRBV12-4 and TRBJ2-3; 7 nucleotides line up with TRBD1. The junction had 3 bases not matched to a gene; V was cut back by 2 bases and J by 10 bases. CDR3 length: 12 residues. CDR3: CASSLSTGSQYF. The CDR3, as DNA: TGTGCCAGCAGTTTATCGACAGGGTCGCAGTATTTT.

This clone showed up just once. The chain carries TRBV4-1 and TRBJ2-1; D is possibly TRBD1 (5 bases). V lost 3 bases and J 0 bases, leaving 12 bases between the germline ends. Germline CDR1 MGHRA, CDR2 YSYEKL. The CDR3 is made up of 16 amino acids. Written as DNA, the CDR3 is TGCGCCAGCAGCCACCCAGGGATCAACTCCTACAATGAGCAGTTCTTC. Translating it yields CASSHPGINSYNEQFF.

CDR3: CASSLASGQETQYF. The CDR3 DNA reads TGTGCCAGCAGCTTAGCCAGCGGACAAGAGACCCAGTACTTC. The rearrangement uses TRBV7-2 and TRBJ2-5, with TRBD2 as a possible D gene (5 bases). V was pared by 0 bases and J by 2 bases, with 7 bases between. CDR1 SGHTA and CDR2 FQGNSA come from the germline V gene. The CDR3 has 14 amino acids.

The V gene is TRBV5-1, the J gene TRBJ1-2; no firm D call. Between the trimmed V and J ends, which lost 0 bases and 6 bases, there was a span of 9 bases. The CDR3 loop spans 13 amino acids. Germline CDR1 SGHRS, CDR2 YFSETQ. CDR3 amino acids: CASSLGGLDGYTF. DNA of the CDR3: TGCGCCAGCAGCTTGGGAGGGCTCGATGGCTACACCTTC.

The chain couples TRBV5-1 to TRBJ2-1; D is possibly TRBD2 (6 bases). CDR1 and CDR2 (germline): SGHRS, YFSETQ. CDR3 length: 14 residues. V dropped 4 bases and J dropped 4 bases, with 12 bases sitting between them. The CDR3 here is CASSPGLLYNEQFF. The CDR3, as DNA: TGCGCCAGCAGCCCGGGACTTCTGTACAATGAGCAGTTCTTC.

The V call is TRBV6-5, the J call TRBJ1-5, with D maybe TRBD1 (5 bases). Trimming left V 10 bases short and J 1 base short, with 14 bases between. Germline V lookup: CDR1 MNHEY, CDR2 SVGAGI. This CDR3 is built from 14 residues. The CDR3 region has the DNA TGTGCCACAGTGGGGGGGTCGAGCAATCAGCCCCAGCATTTT. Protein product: CATVGGSSNQPQHF.

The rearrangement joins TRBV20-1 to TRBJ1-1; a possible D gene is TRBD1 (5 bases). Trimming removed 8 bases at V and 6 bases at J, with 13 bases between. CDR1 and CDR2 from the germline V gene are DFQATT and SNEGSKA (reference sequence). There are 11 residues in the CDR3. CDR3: CSPAGGAEAFF. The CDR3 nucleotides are TGCAGTCCCGCGGGGGGGGCTGAAGCTTTCTTT.